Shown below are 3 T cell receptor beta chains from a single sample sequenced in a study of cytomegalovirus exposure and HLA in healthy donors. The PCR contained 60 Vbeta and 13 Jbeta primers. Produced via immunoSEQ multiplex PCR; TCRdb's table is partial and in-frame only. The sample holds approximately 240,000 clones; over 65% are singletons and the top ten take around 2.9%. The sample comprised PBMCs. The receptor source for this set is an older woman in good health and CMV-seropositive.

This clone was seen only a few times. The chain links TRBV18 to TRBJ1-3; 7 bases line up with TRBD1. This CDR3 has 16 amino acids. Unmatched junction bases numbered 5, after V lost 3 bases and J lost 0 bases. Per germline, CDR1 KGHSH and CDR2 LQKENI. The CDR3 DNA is TGTGCCAGCTCACCTAGACGGGACAGCTCTGGAAACACCATATATTTT. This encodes CASSPRRDSSGNTIYF.

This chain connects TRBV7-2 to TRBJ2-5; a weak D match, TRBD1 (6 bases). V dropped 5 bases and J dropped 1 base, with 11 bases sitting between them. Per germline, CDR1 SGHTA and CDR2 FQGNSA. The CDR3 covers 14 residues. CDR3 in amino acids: CASSLGHSQETQYF. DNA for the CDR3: TGTGCCAGCAGCCTGGGACATTCCCAAGAGACCCAGTACTTC.

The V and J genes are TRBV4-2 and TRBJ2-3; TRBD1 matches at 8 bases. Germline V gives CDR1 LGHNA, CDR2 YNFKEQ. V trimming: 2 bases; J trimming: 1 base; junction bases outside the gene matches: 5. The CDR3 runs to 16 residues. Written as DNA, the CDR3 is TGTGCCAGCAGCCAACAGGGGGCGCCCGGCACAGATACGCAGTATTTT. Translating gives CASSQQGAPGTDTQYF.